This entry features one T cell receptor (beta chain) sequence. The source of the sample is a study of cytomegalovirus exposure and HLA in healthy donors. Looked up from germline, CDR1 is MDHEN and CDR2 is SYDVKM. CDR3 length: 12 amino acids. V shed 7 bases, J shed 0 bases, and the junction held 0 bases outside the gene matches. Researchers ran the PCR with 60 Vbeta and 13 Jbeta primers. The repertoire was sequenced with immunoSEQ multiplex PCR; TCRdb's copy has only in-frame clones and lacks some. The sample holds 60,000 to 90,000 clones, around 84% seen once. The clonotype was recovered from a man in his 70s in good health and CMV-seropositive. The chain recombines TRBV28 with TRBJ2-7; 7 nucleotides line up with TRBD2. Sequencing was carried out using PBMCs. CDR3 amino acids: CASTSGSYEQYF. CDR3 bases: TGTGCCAGCACTAGCGGCTCCTACGAGCAGTACTTC.